Listed below are T cell receptor beta chains from one sample, sequenced in a study of molecular identifiers for immune sequencing clone quantification. TCRdb re-called the PCR reads through MiXCR, storing one row per CDR3 protein. Among approximately 680,000 distinct CDR3 sequences, less than 30% were seen once, and the ten largest hold about 0.84%. Sequenced sample: naive CD8+ T cells from blood, with Jurkat cell RNA spiked in. The receptors shown here come from a human donor in good health. Some libraries in this study had Jurkat cell RNA spiked in. Each CDR3 is given without its conserved first and last residue.

J,V,CDR3
TRBJ2-2,TRBV7-6,ASSLGAGTSETGELF
TRBJ2-2,TRBV12-3/TRBV12-4,ASQGRPGDHGELF
TRBJ2-7,TRBV12-3/TRBV12-4,ASSLRRDTRDYSYEQY
TRBJ1-2,TRBV12-3/TRBV12-4,ASSPDPTEET
TRBJ2-3,TRBV5-1,ASSTGWGSTDTQY
TRBJ1-1,TRBV6-1,AIHRIRVENTEAF
TRBJ2-3,TRBV6-2/TRBV6-3,ASSYNTGTQY
TRBJ1-2,TRBV6-5,ASSYSLLFVQGTFDGYT
TRBJ2-3,TRBV7-9,ASSLPLGDTQY
TRBJ2-5,TRBV12-3/TRBV12-4,ASSLAGGMETQC
TRBJ2-7,TRBV28,ASSNRDRDRREQY
TRBJ2-3,TRBV28,ASRDSLDTQY
TRBJ2-7,TRBV5-6,ASNLITNPYEQY
TRBJ2-7,TRBV7-2,ASSLGLGTYEQY
TRBJ1-3,TRBV6-6,AESSDFGNTIY
TRBJ1-4,TRBV4-1,ASSQDASTNEKLF
TRBJ2-5,TRBV7-9,ASIPGLGETQY
TRBJ1-2,TRBV20-1,SARTRESGTANYGYT
TRBJ1-2,TRBV27,ASSLLRGANYGYT
TRBJ1-6,TRBV20-1,SARGGRDRVSYNSPLH
TRBJ2-2,TRBV4-3,ASSPSLASTGELF
TRBJ2-5,TRBV4-3,ASSQEGKTQY
TRBJ1-2,TRBV5-6,ASSSKRQGLRGYT
TRBJ1-5,TRBV6-2/TRBV6-3,ASSYPHGTGASRLGNQPQH
TRBJ2-2,TRBV18,ASSPWTDNSGGLF
TRBJ2-3,TRBV28,ASSHQAGSRADTQY
TRBJ2-7,TRBV11-2,ASSFGATYEQY
TRBJ2-7,TRBV28,ASSLSAGRKTYEQN
TRBJ2-1,TRBV7-9,ASSPRKPALDEQF
TRBJ2-1,TRBV11-2,ASSPGRGEQV
TRBJ2-1,TRBV21-1,ASSKAQETSGQYNEQF
TRBJ1-1,TRBV27,ASSKQGIANTEAF
TRBJ2-7,TRBV9,ASSHSGTASYEQY
TRBJ1-3,TRBV20-1,SALTQGLTSGNTIY
TRBJ2-7,TRBV7-2,ASSYHSGTNYEQY
TRBJ2-7,TRBV28,ASSFGRPAEQY
TRBJ2-3,TRBV6-2/TRBV6-3,ASRPGTSGGDTQY